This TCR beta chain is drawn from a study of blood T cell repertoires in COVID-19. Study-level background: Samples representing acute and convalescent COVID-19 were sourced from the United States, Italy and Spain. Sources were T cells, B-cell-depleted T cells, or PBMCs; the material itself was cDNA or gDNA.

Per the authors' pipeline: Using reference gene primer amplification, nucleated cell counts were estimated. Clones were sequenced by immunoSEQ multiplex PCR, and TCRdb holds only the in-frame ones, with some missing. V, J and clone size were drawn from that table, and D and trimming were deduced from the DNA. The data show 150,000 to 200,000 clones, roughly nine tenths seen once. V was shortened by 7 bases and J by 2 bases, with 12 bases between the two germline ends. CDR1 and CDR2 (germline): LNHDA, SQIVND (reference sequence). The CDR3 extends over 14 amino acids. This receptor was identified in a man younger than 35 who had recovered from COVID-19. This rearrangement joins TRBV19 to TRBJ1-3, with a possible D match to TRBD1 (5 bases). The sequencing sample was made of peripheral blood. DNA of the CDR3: TGTGCCAGTACCATCGGGGGGACTGGAAACACCATATATTTT. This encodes CASTIGGTGNTIYF.